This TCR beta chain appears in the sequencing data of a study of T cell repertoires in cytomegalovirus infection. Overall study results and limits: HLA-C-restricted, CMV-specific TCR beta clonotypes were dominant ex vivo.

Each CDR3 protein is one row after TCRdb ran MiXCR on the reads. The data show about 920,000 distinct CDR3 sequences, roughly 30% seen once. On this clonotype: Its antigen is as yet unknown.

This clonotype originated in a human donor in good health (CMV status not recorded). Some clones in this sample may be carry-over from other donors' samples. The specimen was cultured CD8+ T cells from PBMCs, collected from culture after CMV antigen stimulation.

CDR3 amino acids: CASSVAISPRGSGELFF. CDR3 DNA: TGTGCCAGCAGCGTAGCTATATCGCCGAGGGGCTCGGGGGAGCTGTTTTTT. The chain recombines TRBV9 with TRBJ2-2; D could derive from TRBD1 or TRBD2 (5 bases each). In germline, CDR1 is SGDLS, CDR2 YYNGEE. V was cut by 0 bases and J by 8 bases, with 20 bases left in between. CDR3 length: 17 residues.